A selection of T cell receptor beta chains follows, all from one sample in a study of T cells after posttransplantation cyclophosphamide. Assay: immunoSEQ multiplex PCR; the TCRdb copy retains only in-frame clones and omits some. The sample has approximately 30,000 clones, none seen only once. Sequencing input: PBMCs. These receptors were obtained from a woman between 45 and 65 years old in good health and a related stem cell transplant donor. Each CDR3 is given with its conserved first and last residue. D genes are given only for firm matches. Only some rows state a clone size, as once, few, many or a class for expanded clones.

15,TRBV5-1,TRBJ1-2,TRBD1,many,CASSPLPGTDYGYTF,TGCGCCAGCAGCCCGTTACCCGGGACAGACTATGGCTACACCTTC
15,TRBV29-1,TRBJ1-2,.,.,CSVPTVHRLNYGYTF,TGCAGCGTTCCCACCGTCCACAGGCTGAACTATGGCTACACCTTC
13,TRBV7-3,TRBJ2-3,.,many,CASSLIARVTQYF,TGTGCCAGCAGCTTAATTGCGAGGGTTACGCAGTATTTT
17,TRBV25-1,TRBJ1-1,TRBD1,few,CASDSSRGHGMNTEAFF,TGTGCCAGCGACAGTTCGAGGGGGCATGGTATGAACACTGAAGCTTTCTTT
14,TRBV18,TRBJ1-1,.,many,CASSPQGKDTEAFF,TGTGCCAGCTCACCACAGGGGAAGGACACTGAAGCTTTCTTT
15,TRBV7-9,TRBJ1-2,.,many,CASSLTGTPNYGYTF,TGTGCCAGCAGCCTAACCGGGACTCCCAACTATGGCTACACCTTC
14,TRBV7-9,TRBJ2-7,.,many,CASRGRESSYEQYF,TGTGCCAGCAGAGGCAGGGAAAGCTCCTACGAGCAGTACTTC
16,TRBV7-3,TRBJ2-2,TRBD2,many,CASSLRAGGPTGELFF,TGTGCCAGCAGCTTAAGGGCGGGAGGCCCCACCGGGGAGCTGTTTTTT
16,TRBV5-4,TRBJ2-3,TRBD2,.,CASSWEGSGRADTQYF,TGTGCCAGCAGCTGGGAGGGGAGCGGGAGGGCAGATACGCAGTATTTT
13,TRBV7-7,TRBJ1-1,.,many,CASSPTPNTEAFF,TGTGCCAGCAGCCCAACTCCGAACACTGAAGCTTTCTTT